The present T cell receptor beta chain was sequenced within a study of blood T cell repertoires in COVID-19. Turning to the study itself: Whether acute or convalescent, the COVID-19 samples came from the United States, Italy and Spain. Sources were T cells, B-cell-depleted T cells, or PBMCs; the material itself was cDNA or gDNA.

As originally analysed: Estimated nucleated cell counts came from reference gene primer amplification. TCRdb keeps only in-frame clones here, not all; method: immunoSEQ multiplex PCR. For V, J and clone size, that table is used; D and trimming come from the DNA. The sample lists 20,000 to 30,000 clones; approximately 94% were seen once. Sequenced material: peripheral blood. The receptor was derived from a woman between 45 and 65 years old with active COVID-19.

In nucleotides, the CDR3 is TGTGCCAGCAGTTTGTACGTGGACAGTCAAGAGACCCAGTACTTC. Amino acid sequence: CASSLYVDSQETQYF. The chain employs TRBV28 and TRBJ2-5; tentative D call: TRBD1 (6 bases). Germline CDR1 MDHEN, CDR2 SYDVKM. The length of the CDR3 is 15 residues. V lost 3 bases to trimming and J lost 2 bases, with 13 bases between them.